Sequencing of this T cell receptor (beta chain) was carried out in a study of T cell responses to AZD1222 COVID-19 vaccine. This clone is a singleton in its sample. Clones were sequenced by immunoSEQ multiplex PCR, and TCRdb holds only the in-frame ones, with some missing. Of approximately 110,000 clones in the sample, 70% to 90% are singletons; the top ten hold around 4.4%. Unmatched junction bases numbered 6, after V lost 2 bases and J lost 8 bases. Germline CDR1 and CDR2: SGDLS and YYNGEE. The CDR3 spans 13 residues. This clonotype was obtained from an adult who received the AZD1222 COVID-19 vaccine. Material: peripheral blood, obtained 28 days after the second AZD1222 dose. This chain joins TRBV9 and TRBJ1-2; 7 bases line up with TRBD1. The CDR3 protein is CASSVSHRGGYTF. The CDR3 DNA follows: TGTGCCAGCAGCGTGTCGCACAGGGGCGGCTACACCTTC.